This T cell receptor beta chain was recovered during a study of blood T cell repertoires in COVID-19. At the level of the study: The origin of the acute and convalescent COVID-19 samples was the United States, Italy and Spain. T cells, B-cell-depleted T cells, or PBMCs provided the cDNA or gDNA that served as material.

Profiling relied on immunoSEQ multiplex PCR, and the TCRdb table lists in-frame clones only, not all of them. Of some 300,000 clones listed, nearly 90% were seen once; the top ten hold approximately 1%. Cohort assignment relied on participant-reported clinical history. V lost 9 bases to trimming and J lost 14 bases; unmatched junction nucleotides: 16. CDR3 size: 14 residues. In germline, CDR1 is SNHLY, CDR2 FYNNEI. The chain couples TRBV2 to TRBJ2-4, with 10 bases identical to TRBD2. This TCR came from a young woman who had recovered from COVID-19. Material: PBMCs or T cells enriched from blood (not recorded which). The CDR3 nucleotides read TGTGCCAGTAGAAACACTGGGCTAGCGGGGGCAAAGTACTTC. It yields the protein CASRNTGLAGAKYF.